This is a list of T cell receptor beta chains from one sample in a study of Ad26.COV2.S vaccination and SARS-CoV-2 variants. This table comes from immunoSEQ multiplex PCR, and its TCRdb copy is limited to in-frame clones, with some not included. Among around 370,000 clones, about 90% were seen once, and the ten largest hold 3% to 5%. Sample: peripheral blood, taken after recovery from COVID-19. The source is a human donor who had recovered from COVID-19. Both conserved end residues are part of each CDR3. The order of the fields is D gene, clone size, V gene, J gene, CDR3 DNA, CDR3 protein. The D gene is left open where the match is weak. Expanded clones get a size class; other rows say once, few or many, or leave the size out.

.,.,TRBV29-1,TRBJ1-3,TGCAGCGTTGACTGGGGAAACACCATATATTTT,CSVDWGNTIYF
.,once,TRBV6-5,TRBJ2-5,TGTGCCAGCAGAAACCAGGCAGGGGAGAACGTCCAGTACTTC,CASRNQAGENVQYF
TRBD2,.,TRBV9,TRBJ2-1,TGTGCCAGCAGCTCTTATGGACTAGCGGGGGGGCGTGAGCAGTTCTTC,CASSSYGLAGGREQFF
.,.,TRBV5-8,TRBJ2-3,TGTGCCAGCAGCTTAAGGGTACCGAGTAGCACAGATACGCAGTATTTT,CASSLRVPSSTDTQYF
.,.,TRBV5-1,TRBJ1-1,TGCGCCAGCAGCCCCGAGGGGGTGAACACTGAAGCTTTCTTT,CASSPEGVNTEAFF
.,once,TRBV18,TRBJ2-3,TGTGCCAGCTCAGGCCAAAGGCCAGATACGCAGTATTTT,CASSGQRPDTQYF
.,.,TRBV7-6,TRBJ2-3,TGTGCCAGCAGCTTAGGTAGCGCTAGCCGCACAGATACGCAGTATTTT,CASSLGSASRTDTQYF
.,.,TRBV15,TRBJ1-2,TGTGCCACCAGCAGAGATCTCCGGGCAGCGAACTATGGCTACACCTTC,CATSRDLRAANYGYTF
TRBD2,.,TRBV4-3,TRBJ2-7,TGCGCCAGCAGCCAAGCGGGGGGACTCTCCTACGAGCAGTACTTC,CASSQAGGLSYEQYF
.,.,TRBV6-5,TRBJ1-5,TGTGCCAGCTCAGGGGATAGCAATCAGCCCCAGCATTTT,CASSGDSNQPQHF
.,many,TRBV10-3,TRBJ1-5,TGTGCCATCAGTGCCCAGGCAGGGAATCAGCCCCAGCATTTT,CAISAQAGNQPQHF
TRBD1,.,TRBV19,TRBJ1-1,TGTGCCAGTAGCGACCCAAGGACAGGGGGCGCGTATAAAGCTTTCTTT,CASSDPRTGGAYKAFF
.,.,TRBV11-2,TRBJ2-1,TGTGCCAGCAGCCCACAGGGCTACAATGAGCAGTTCTTC,CASSPQGYNEQFF
.,.,TRBV29-1,TRBJ2-7,TGCAGCGTTACCGACGGACAGTTCTACGAGCAGTACTTC,CSVTDGQFYEQYF
TRBD1,.,TRBV27,TRBJ2-7,TGTGCCAGCAGTTCCCTAACAGGGGCGCAGACCTACGAGCAGTACTTC,CASSSLTGAQTYEQYF
.,.,TRBV29-1,TRBJ1-2,TGCAGCGTTGATGAGGGCAGGACTTTGAGGGGCTACACCTTC,CSVDEGRTLRGYTF
.,.,TRBV5-1,TRBJ2-7,TGCGCCAGCAGCTCTCGCACGGGGTCCTACGAGCAGTACTTC,CASSSRTGSYEQYF
TRBD2,.,TRBV6-1,TRBJ2-3,TGTGCCAGCAGTGAATGGCGGGGGGAGAACACAGATACGCAGTATTTT,CASSEWRGENTDTQYF
TRBD1,once,TRBV4-1,TRBJ2-6,TGCGCCAGCAGCGACAGGGGGTCGGTTGGGGCCAACGTCCTGACTTTC,CASSDRGSVGANVLTF
.,.,TRBV7-6,TRBJ2-2,TGTGCCAGCAGCCCAGTCGTACAGGTTGAAACCGGGGAGCTGTTTTTT,CASSPVVQVETGELFF
TRBD1,.,TRBV2,TRBJ2-5,TGTGCCAGCAGGAGGGACAGGGGAGAGACCCAGTACTTC,CASRRDRGETQYF
.,.,TRBV15,TRBJ2-7,TGTGCCACCAGCAGAGATAGCCAAGGCCCCTACGAGCAGTACTTC,CATSRDSQGPYEQYF